The 21 T cell receptor beta chains listed next were all sequenced from one sample in a study of blood T cell repertoires in COVID-19. Sequencing was performed with immunoSEQ multiplex PCR; in TCRdb, only in-frame clones are kept and a portion is missing. The sample lists roughly 180,000 clones; approximately 80% were seen once. Specimen: PBMCs or T cells enriched from blood (not recorded which). The receptors here all came from a man aged 55-75 years who had been exposed to COVID-19.

The chain carries TRBV5-6 and TRBJ1-5; 8 bases are shared with TRBD1. Germline V gene sequence: CDR1 SGHDT, CDR2 YYEEEE. V gave up 4 bases and J gave up 0 bases; unmatched junction bases: 9. The CDR3 runs to 17 residues. The CDR3 here is CASSRATGVGSNQPQHF. Written as DNA, the CDR3 is TGTGCCAGCAGCCGGGCGACAGGGGTCGGTAGCAATCAGCCCCAGCATTTT.

V gene TRBV5-4 combines with J gene TRBJ2-3; TRBD1 agrees at 8 bases. Germline V gene sequence: CDR1 SGHNT, CDR2 YYREEE (reference sequence). This CDR3 has 16 amino acids. The V segment lost 3 bases and the J segment 4 bases; nucleotides outside the gene matches: 10. CDR3: CASSYTDRDVSDTQYF. The CDR3 DNA follows: TGTGCCAGCAGCTACACGGACAGGGACGTTTCAGATACGCAGTATTTT.

This rearrangement joins TRBV9 to TRBJ2-1, with 7 bases matching TRBD2. Germline values: CDR1 SGDLS, CDR2 YYNGEE. There are 15 residues in the CDR3. V lost 1 base, J lost 5 bases, and 6 bases stayed unmatched. This chain's CDR3 is CASSVLADPNNEQFF. CDR3 nucleotides: TGTGCCAGCAGCGTACTAGCGGATCCCAACAATGAGCAGTTCTTC.

This clone has just one count. The chain combines TRBV28 with TRBJ1-3; D unclear. The CDR3 loop spans 13 amino acids. The germline CDR1 and CDR2 sequences are MDHEN and SYDVKM. Between the trimmed V and J ends, which lost 3 bases and 4 bases, there was a span of 7 bases. The CDR3 is CASSFFQGNTIYF. As DNA, the CDR3 is TGTGCCAGCAGTTTTTTTCAGGGAAACACCATATATTTT. The full variable domain, its missing parts supplied by reference TRBV28 and TRBJ1-3, is DVKVTQSSRYLVKRTGEKVFLECVQDMDHENMFWYRQDPGLGLRLIYFSYDVKMKEKGDIPEGYSVSREKKERFSLILESASTNQTSMYLCASSFFQGNTIYFGEGSWLTVV.

This sequence joins TRBV12-3 or TRBV12-4 and TRBJ2-5; 7 bases line up with TRBD1. V lost 5 bases, J lost 5 bases, and 5 bases stayed unmatched. The CDR3 is 13 amino acids. CDR3 protein: CASSTGTAETQYF. In DNA, the CDR3 is TGTGCCAGCAGTACGGGGACAGCGGAGACCCAGTACTTC.

This chain uses TRBV29-1 with TRBJ2-1; 7 bases fit TRBD2. V was clipped by 7 bases and J by 6 bases; unmatched bases: 6. From germline, CDR1 is SQVTM and CDR2 ANQGSEA. The length of the CDR3 is 12 residues. The CDR3 coding sequence is TGCAGCGGTGGGGACTACGGCAATGAGCAGTTCTTC. Translated: CSGGDYGNEQFF.

V and J are TRBV3-1 (or the pseudogene TRBV3-2) and TRBJ2-7; 12 bases fit TRBD1. The germline V gene encodes CDR1 LGHDT and CDR2 YNNKEL (reference sequence). The V and J ends lost 0 bases and 7 bases, in that order; junction bases with no gene match: 4. There are 15 residues in the CDR3. The CDR3 bases are TGTGCCAGCAGCCAAGAGGGACAGGGGGCCTGGGAGCAGTACTTC. Protein: CASSQEGQGAWEQYF.

The chain has TRBV27 and TRBJ1-4; 9 bases align to TRBD1. The CDR3 spans 14 residues. Germline V gene lookup returns CDR1 MNHEY and CDR2 SMNVEV (reference sequence). With 6 bases clipped from V and 8 bases from J, the junction kept 7 bases outside the gene matches. The CDR3 protein is CASSRTGVGEKLFF. CDR3 sequence (DNA): TGTGCCAGCAGCCGGACAGGGGTGGGCGAAAAACTGTTTTTT. The variable domain in full, completed from reference TRBV27 and TRBJ1-4, reads EAQVTQNPRYLITVTGKKLTVTCSQNMNHEYMSWYRQDPGLGLRQIYYSMNVEVTDKGDVPEGYKVSRKEKRNFPLILESPSPNQTSLYFCASSRTGVGEKLFFGSGTQLSVL.

This sequence joins TRBV27 and TRBJ1-6; D is perhaps TRBD1 (6 bases). V was pared by 6 bases and J by 10 bases, with 13 bases between. Germline V gene lookup returns CDR1 MNHEY and CDR2 SMNVEV (reference sequence). The CDR3 extends over 13 amino acids. CDR3 amino acids: CASSGGLRSPLHF. In DNA, the CDR3 is TGTGCCAGCAGCGGGGGGCTAAGGTCACCCCTCCACTTT.

Comments on this clone: The sample carries other DNA sequences with the same CDR3. The chain joins TRBV5-1 to TRBJ1-2; TRBD1 aligns across 8 bases. Per germline, CDR1 SGHRS and CDR2 YFSETQ. The V and J ends lost 2 bases and 3 bases, in that order; junction bases with no gene match: 9. The CDR3 runs 16 residues. CDR3 region: CASSLSPGQGDYGYTF. The CDR3 nucleotides are TGCGCCAGCAGCTTAAGCCCCGGACAGGGTGACTATGGCTACACCTTC.

V and J are TRBV21-1 and TRBJ1-6; the DNA was not used to check the table's D call, TRBD1. TRBV21-1 is shown as a pseudogene. The CDR3 has 11 amino acids. The CDR3 DNA reads TGTGCCATTGAGGGGGATTCACCCCTCCACTTT. This encodes CAIEGDSPLHF.

This clone was seen a few times. The chain has TRBV5-4 and TRBJ2-5; TRBD2 might be the D (6 bases). The CDR3 runs 17 residues. V shed 0 bases and J shed 5 bases, with 20 bases lying between them. Germline CDR1 and CDR2: SGHNT and YYREEE (reference sequence). DNA of the CDR3: TGTGCCAGCAGCTTGGCGGGCAGGACTAATACTCAGGAGACCCAGTACTTC. Protein sequence: CASSLAGRTNTQETQYF.

This chain uses TRBV7-9 with TRBJ1-1; D is undetermined. V lost 3 bases and J lost 2, with 13 bases in between. Germline V gene sequence: CDR1 SEHNR, CDR2 FQNEAQ (reference sequence). The CDR3 runs 15 residues. The CDR3 DNA sequence: TGTGCCAGCAGCTTCGACCCGGGGTTAAACACTGAAGCTTTCTTT. Translating gives CASSFDPGLNTEAFF.

This chain connects TRBV25-1 to TRBJ1-4; possibly TRBD1 for D (5 bases). The CDR3 runs 13 residues. Germline assignment: CDR1 MGHDK and CDR2 SYGVNS. V lost 1 base and J lost 13, with 13 bases in between. The DNA for the CDR3 is TGTGCCAGCAGTGAATCGGGGGGGGATAGACTGTTTTTT. Its translation: CASSESGGDRLFF.

Only a few counts were recorded for this clone. V usage is TRBV19 and J usage is TRBJ2-2, with D possibly TRBD1 on 6 matching bases. V dropped 6 bases and J dropped 3 bases, with 11 bases sitting between them. Germline V lookup: CDR1 LNHDA, CDR2 SQIVND (reference sequence). The CDR3 runs 14 residues. The CDR3 coding sequence is TGTGCCAGTAGAAATAGACAGGACACCGGGGAGCTGTTTTTT. Protein: CASRNRQDTGELFF.

The chain links TRBV5-1 to TRBJ1-4; D uncertain. V was trimmed by 4 bases and J by 0 bases, leaving 7 bases between them. The CDR3 is made up of 14 amino acids. Looked up from germline, CDR1 is SGHRS and CDR2 is YFSETQ. For the CDR3, the DNA is TGCGCCAGCAGCCCGGGTGCAACTAATGAAAAACTGTTTTTT. It translates to CASSPGATNEKLFF.

The chain couples TRBV14 to TRBJ1-1, with D maybe TRBD1 (5 bases). Per germline, CDR1 SGHDN and CDR2 FVKESK. The CDR3 consists of 15 residues. The V end was cut by 4 bases, the J end by 3 bases, with 15 bases between. As DNA, the CDR3 is TGTGCCAGCAGCCGCCGAACGGGCAGGGACACTGAAGCTTTCTTT. This codes for CASSRRTGRDTEAFF.

V gene TRBV7-3 combines with J gene TRBJ2-7; weak D call: TRBD2 (5 bases). CDR3 size: 15 residues. The germline V and J ends were trimmed by 4 bases and 0 bases, with 13 bases remaining between them. The germline gives CDR1 SGHTA, CDR2 FQGTGA. CDR3 region: CASSSQGGDSYEQYF. The CDR3, as DNA: TGTGCCAGCAGCTCCCAAGGAGGAGACTCCTACGAGCAGTACTTC. Full variable domain (remainder filled in from reference TRBV7-3 and TRBJ2-7): GAGVSQTPSNKVTEKGKYVELRCDPISGHTALYWYRQSLGQGPEFLIYFQGTGAADDSGLPNDRFFAVRPEGSVSTLKIQRTERGDSAVYLCASSSQGGDSYEQYFGPGTRLTVT.

V is TRBV24-1 and J is TRBJ2-1; D unclear. CDR1 KGHDR and CDR2 SFDVKD come from the germline V gene. This CDR3 has 14 residues. V lost 1 base, J lost 5 bases, and 8 bases lay in between. This chain's CDR3 is CATSDFPQNNEQFF. The DNA of the CDR3 is TGTGCCACCAGTGATTTTCCCCAGAACAATGAGCAGTTCTTC.

This clone showed up just a few times. V gene TRBV6-7 combines with J gene TRBJ2-7; TRBD1 aligns across 12 bases. TRBV6-7 is an ORF, with its function uncertain. The CDR3 spans 15 residues. Trimming cost V 8 bases and J 0 bases; bases outside gene matches: 5. CDR3 in DNA: TGTGCCAGCCCCCCGGGACAGGGGGCCTCCTACGAGCAGTACTTC. The encoded protein is CASPPGQGASYEQYF.

This clone was seen only once. The rearrangement uses TRBV2 and TRBJ2-7; D gene unclear. The CDR3 has 12 residues. Germline CDR1 is SNHLY and CDR2 is FYNNEI. V was trimmed by 7 bases and J by 2 bases, leaving 9 bases between them. This CDR3 is CASKWQTYEQYF. The CDR3 coding sequence is TGTGCCAGCAAGTGGCAGACCTACGAGCAGTACTTC.